This T cell receptor (beta chain) was identified in a study of identical twins. The CDR3 is 13 residues long. V was clipped by 5 bases and J by 2 bases; unmatched bases: 2. Germline V gives CDR1 SQVTM, CDR2 ANQGSEA. TCRdb called the 5' RACE reads again in MiXCR, with one record for every CDR3 protein. There are 600,000 to 850,000 distinct CDR3 sequences in the sample; 15% to 20% occur only once, and approximately 14% lies in the top ten. A further study also used this sample, focusing on T cells expressing NK-cell markers.

The V and J genes are TRBV29-1 and TRBJ1-2; 10 positions match TRBD1. Source material: PBMCs. This clonotype was obtained from a woman younger than 30 in good health. CDR3 nucleotide sequence: TGCAGCGTTTCGGGACAGGGGAACTATGGCTACACCTTC. Its translation: CSVSGQGNYGYTF.